The rows below give T cell receptor beta chains drawn from one sample of a study of blood T cell repertoires in COVID-19. The method was immunoSEQ multiplex PCR; TCRdb's version includes in-frame clones alone and lacks a portion of them. The sample holds 100,000 to 150,000 clones, around nine tenths seen once. Material: peripheral blood. These receptors all stem from a woman aged 80 or over with acute or convalescent COVID-19. CDR3s include the opening cysteine and the closing phenylalanine or tryptophan. Each record gives: J gene, V gene, clone size, D gene, CDR3 DNA, CDR3 protein. A D gene is named only where the DNA matches it firmly. For some rows the clone size is stated as once, few or many, or as a class when expanded; others skip it.

TRBJ1-3 | TRBV7-9 | - | TRBD1 | TGTGCCAGCAGTGCCGGGACAGTAAACACCATATATTTT | CASSAGTVNTIYF
TRBJ2-2 | TRBV5-4 | few | - | TGTGCCAGCAGCTTGTCCGTTAACACCGGGGAGCTGTTTTTT | CASSLSVNTGELFF
TRBJ2-7 | TRBV5-1 | - | - | TGCGCCAGCAGCTTCGACAGGCCCTCCTACGAGCAGTACTTC | CASSFDRPSYEQYF
TRBJ2-7 | TRBV7-7 | - | - | TGTGCTAGCACCCCCGTGGCGGAAGGCCTGGGCGAGCAGTACTTC | CASTPVAEGLGEQYF
TRBJ1-1 | TRBV9 | - | - | TGTGCCAGCAGCCCACGACAGTCGCACACTGAAGCTTTCTTT | CASSPRQSHTEAFF
TRBJ2-7 | TRBV16 | - | - | TGTGCCAGCAGCCAATCCGCAGGGAGGAGCTCCTACGAGCAGTACTTC | CASSQSAGRSSYEQYF
TRBJ2-7 | TRBV21-1 | - | - | TGTGCCAGCAGCAAAGCGCCCTACGTAGCATCGAGGGACGAGCAGTACTTC | CASSKAPYVASRDEQYF
TRBJ2-7 | TRBV7-2 | - | TRBD2 | TGTGCCAGCAGTCCAGCGGGGGGGCGTTACGAGCAGTACTTC | CASSPAGGRYEQYF
TRBJ2-7 | TRBV5-4 | - | - | TGTGCCAGCAGCTTGGGGCAGAACTACGAGCAGTACTTC | CASSLGQNYEQYF
TRBJ1-2 | TRBV4-1 | - | TRBD1 | TGCGCCAGCAGCCAAGATACTCGGGGACAGGGGTATGGCTACACCTTC | CASSQDTRGQGYGYTF
TRBJ2-1 | TRBV7-8 | - | TRBD2 | TGTGCCAGCAGCTCTAGCGGGGGCTCCTACAATGAGCAGTTCTTC | CASSSSGGSYNEQFF
TRBJ2-3 | TRBV5-1 | once | TRBD2 | TGCGCCAGCAGCTTGGCGAGGACAGGCCAAGGGACTAGCGGGACCACAGATACGCAGTATTTT | CASSLARTGQGTSGTTDTQYF
TRBJ2-1 | TRBV21-1 | once | - | TGTGCCAGCAGCAAAGGGCCAGGGATTACCTACAATGAGCAGTTCTTC | CASSKGPGITYNEQFF
TRBJ2-1 | TRBV5-4 | - | TRBD2 | TGTGCCAGCAGCTTGGTTAGTAGCGGGAGAGGATCCTACAATGAGCAGTTCTTC | CASSLVSSGRGSYNEQFF
TRBJ1-1 | TRBV28 | - | - | TGTGCCAGCAGTTTAACAGACCTGAACACTGAAGCTTTCTTT | CASSLTDLNTEAFF
TRBJ2-5 | TRBV18 | - | TRBD2 | TGTGCCAGCTCACCTAGCGGGGCCCAAGAGACCCAGTACTTC | CASSPSGAQETQYF
TRBJ1-2 | TRBV7-9 | - | TRBD1 | TGTGCCAGCAGCTTAAATCTAGGGGGCGATGGCTACACCTTC | CASSLNLGGDGYTF
TRBJ2-4 | TRBV5-6 | - | - | TGTGCCAGCAGCTTGACAGCTTCTAAAAACATTCAGTACTTC | CASSLTASKNIQYF
TRBJ2-1 | TRBV7-2 | - | - | TGTGCCAGCAGCTTTTATGGGAGGCACAATGAGCAGTTCTTC | CASSFYGRHNEQFF
TRBJ1-2 | TRBV29-1 | few | - | TGCAGCTCGCGGTCCTCGGTTGGCTACACCTTC | CSSRSSVGYTF
TRBJ2-5 | TRBV14 | - | - | TGTGCCAGCAGCCAAGATTGGAGGGCCCGGGAGACCCAGTACTTC | CASSQDWRARETQYF
TRBJ1-2 | TRBV7-8 | - | - | TGTGCCAGCAGCTCTCTGCTTGGCGGCTACACCTTC | CASSSLLGGYTF
TRBJ2-7 | TRBV19 | - | TRBD2 | TGTGCCAGTTCCCGGGGGGACTACGAGCAGTACTTC | CASSRGDYEQYF
TRBJ1-3 | TRBV19 | - | TRBD1 | TGTGCCAGTACCAAGGGACAGGGGGCACCTCCGCTCTCTGGAAACACCATATATTTT | CASTKGQGAPPLSGNTIYF
TRBJ2-3 | TRBV6-5 | once | - | TGTGCCAGCAGTTACTCGATGGGGGCTCGCACAGATACGCAGTATTTT | CASSYSMGARTDTQYF
TRBJ1-1 | TRBV6-2/TRBV6-3 | few | - | TGTGCCAGCAGTTACTCTATGGGCAACACTGAAGCTTTCTTT | CASSYSMGNTEAFF